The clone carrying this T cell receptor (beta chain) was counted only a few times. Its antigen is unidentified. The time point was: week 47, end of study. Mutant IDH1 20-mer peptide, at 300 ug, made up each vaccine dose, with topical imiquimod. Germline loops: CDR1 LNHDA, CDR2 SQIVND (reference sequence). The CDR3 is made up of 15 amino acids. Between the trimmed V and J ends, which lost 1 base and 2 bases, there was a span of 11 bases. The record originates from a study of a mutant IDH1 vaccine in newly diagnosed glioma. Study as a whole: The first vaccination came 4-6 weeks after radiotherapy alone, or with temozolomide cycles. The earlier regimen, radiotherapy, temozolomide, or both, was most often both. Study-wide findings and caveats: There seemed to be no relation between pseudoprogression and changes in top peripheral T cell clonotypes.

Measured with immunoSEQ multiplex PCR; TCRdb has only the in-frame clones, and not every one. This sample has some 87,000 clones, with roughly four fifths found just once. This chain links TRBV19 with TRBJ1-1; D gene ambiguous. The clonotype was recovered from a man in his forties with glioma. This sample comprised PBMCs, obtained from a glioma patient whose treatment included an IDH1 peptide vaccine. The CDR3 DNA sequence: TGTGCCAGTAGTATAGTTCCCGACCATAACACTGAAGCTTTCTTT. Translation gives CASSIVPDHNTEAFF.